This T cell receptor (beta chain) was sequenced for a study of CD8+ T cells in alopecia areata. Study summary: Tofacitinib therapy lasting 6 to 18 months was followed by 6 months off drug.

cDNA serving as the sequencing template came from extracted, reverse transcribed RNA. Sequenced by immunoSEQ multiplex PCR; TCRdb stores in-frame clones only, minus some. The data contain about 210,000 clones, approximately 65% of them singletons. This CDR3 spans 18 amino acids. Germline V CDR1 and CDR2: SGDLS, YYNGEE. V shed 4 bases and J shed 2 bases, with 24 bases lying between them. Treatment indicated: oral pan-JAK inhibitor, 5-10 mg twice daily. The chain has TRBV9 and TRBJ1-2, with D unclear. This TCR derives from a human donor with alopecia areata. Specimen: CD4+ T cells sorted from blood, collected at approximately week 42, from a patient treated with tofacitinib. CDR3 sequence: CASSPLHGMAGGNYGYTF. DNA for the CDR3: TGTGCCAGCAGCCCCCTTCACGGAATGGCAGGTGGAAACTATGGCTACACCTTC.